Each of the 8 T cell receptor beta chains below was sequenced from the same sample in a study of blood T cells in healthy people across ages. A sample-barcoded 5' primer and a J-beta primer mix were used in a second PCR of about 7 to 12 cycles. MiXCR was run by TCRdb on the 5' RACE reads, yielding one entry per CDR3 protein. The sample lists more than 650,000 distinct CDR3 sequences, 22% seen once, with 22% in the top ten. Sequences were obtained from blood. Source of these receptors: a man between 70 and 80 years old in good health.

This clonotype was found a few times. V gene TRBV15 combines with J gene TRBJ1-1, with 7 bases matching TRBD1. This CDR3 has 16 amino acids. Germline values: CDR1 LNHNV, CDR2 YYDKDF (reference sequence). V lost 5 bases and J lost 1; bases outside the gene matches: 10. CDR3 loop: CATSPRRDRKNTEAFF. DNA of the CDR3: TGTGCCACCAGCCCCCGGCGGGACAGAAAGAACACTGAAGCTTTCTTT.

This clonotype was observed a handful of times. This chain joins TRBV30 and TRBJ1-1, with D unresolved. The V and J ends lost 3 bases and 1 base respectively, with 3 bases between them. The CDR3 is 11 residues long. The germline gives CDR1 GTSNPN, CDR2 SVGIG (reference sequence). CDR3 residues: CAWRSNTEAFF. Here the CDR3 DNA reads TGTGCCTGGAGATCGAACACTGAAGCTTTCTTT.

The CDR3 DNA sequence: TGCGCCAGCAGTCCAGGGAAGCCCACAGATACGCAGTATTTT. This sequence encodes CASSPGKPTDTQYF. This chain uses TRBV5-1 with TRBJ2-3; D is possibly TRBD1 (5 bases). The CDR3 covers 14 residues. CDR1 and CDR2 (germline): SGHRS, YFSETQ. V was cut by 5 bases and J by 2 bases, with 12 bases left in between.

The gene calls are TRBV6-5 and TRBJ2-1; D perhaps matches TRBD2 (6 bases). V was cut by 1 base and J by 10 bases, with 20 bases left in between. The CDR3 spans 16 residues. From germline, CDR1 is MNHEY and CDR2 SVGAGI. The CDR3 reads CASSYFLGLHLAEQFF. The CDR3 nucleotides are TGTGCCAGCAGTTACTTTTTGGGACTCCATCTAGCCGAGCAGTTCTTC.

The chain links TRBV7-2 to TRBJ2-2, with unresolved D. V lost 1 base, J lost 3 bases, and 15 bases lay in between. This CDR3 is built from 17 residues. Germline lookup yields CDR1 SGHTA and CDR2 FQGNSA. The CDR3 reads CASSLDRSAPDTGELFF. The CDR3 DNA reads as TGTGCCAGCAGCTTAGATCGTAGTGCCCCCGACACCGGGGAGCTGTTTTTT.

V is TRBV20-1 and J is TRBJ1-2, with TRBD1 identical over 7 bases. Germline-derived CDR1 and CDR2 are DFQATT and SNEGSKA (reference sequence). CDR3 length equals 12 residues. J gave up 3 bases and V 4 bases, and 2 bases lay outside the gene matches. The CDR3 sequence is CSANQGDYGYTF. The CDR3 DNA follows: TGCAGTGCTAACCAGGGGGACTATGGCTACACCTTC.

This clonotype appeared a few times. The CDR3 loop reads CASSPGAGGYEQYV. The DNA for the CDR3 is TGTGCCAGCAGTCCCGGGGCAGGGGGTTACGAGCAGTACGTC. The V gene is TRBV6-5, the J gene TRBJ2-7; 7 bases match TRBD1. The germline V gene has CDR1 MNHEY and CDR2 SVGAGI. J was trimmed by 4 bases and V by 5 bases; bases with no gene match: 8. This CDR3 has 14 amino acids.

V and J are TRBV6-6 and TRBJ1-1, with TRBD1 as a possible D gene (6 bases). V was clipped by 3 bases and J by 3 bases, with 14 bases between them. Germline V gene lookup returns CDR1 MNHNY and CDR2 SVGAGI (reference sequence). The CDR3 extends over 15 amino acids. The CDR3 DNA follows: TGTGCCAGCAGTTATCCCGGGACAATGGACACTGAAGCTTTCTTT. Amino acids: CASSYPGTMDTEAFF.